This TCR beta chain was retrieved from a study of CD4 T cells in relation to SARS-CoV-2 and coronaviruses. Study at large: TCR beta CDR3s were sequenced after roughly nine-day antigen culture of PBMCs. The negative reference was HIV-1 Nef peptide pool or peptide-free culture.

Unexposed donor CD4+ T cells date from 2011-2018, before the COVID-19 pandemic. Isolation of CD4+ T cells took place after approximately 10 days in culture. Approximately 2 million PBMCs per well were cultured with 9 to 10 IU/ml IL-2. Findings of the study overall: Roughly 65% of donors had memory CD4+ clonotypes crossrecognizing SARS-CoV-2 and common cold coronavirus spike.

To note about this clone: Its cognate antigen is unknown.

Profiling relied on immunoSEQ multiplex PCR, and the TCRdb table lists in-frame clones only, not all of them. The sample consists of more than 20,000 clones, less than 85% of them appearing once. The CDR3 length is 16 residues. Trimming stripped 3 bases from V and 4 bases from J, with 14 bases between. From germline, CDR1 is KGHDR and CDR2 SFDVKD. The J gene is TRBJ2-2, the V gene TRBV24-1; D is undetermined. What was sequenced was CD4+ T cells from PBMCs, cultured in vitro. This clonotype was sampled from a human donor in good health. The CDR3: CATSDMTPRITGELFF. The CDR3 DNA is TGTGCCACCAGTGATATGACGCCAAGAATCACCGGGGAGCTGTTTTTT.